This T cell receptor beta chain is from a study of long-term antiretroviral therapy in people with HIV. Regarding the study as a whole: Neither ART adherence, viral resistance nor therapy changes were documented.

Survey-level resolution applied to immunoSEQ assay v3.0. Some clones are missing from TCRdb's copy, which holds only in-frame ones; the method was immunoSEQ multiplex PCR. The top ten clones hold under 9% of a sample with some 28,000 clones, around 85% of them seen once. Each sample contained roughly 0.85-10 million cryopreserved PBMC, thawed before DNA extraction. Trimming at V came to 3 bases and at J to 8 bases, leaving 3 bases not matched to a gene. There are 14 residues in the CDR3. Looked up from germline, CDR1 is KGHSH and CDR2 is LQKENI. For this clone: Its antigen is not known.

The specimen comprised unsorted PBMCs, sampled 3 years after starting antiretroviral therapy. The chain employs TRBV18 and TRBJ1-4, with TRBD1 matching 10 bases. This TCR was recovered from a man aged 40-50 years with HIV. In DNA form, the CDR3 reads TGTGCCAGCTCACCGGGACAGGGGTACGAAAAACTGTTTTTT. This gives the protein CASSPGQGYEKLFF.